The clone carrying this T cell receptor beta chain has just a few counts. This sample is part of a study of blood T cell repertoires in COVID-19. Study information: Nucleic acid was either cDNA or gDNA, and it came from T cells, B-cell-depleted T cells, or PBMCs.

The method was immunoSEQ multiplex PCR; TCRdb's version includes in-frame clones alone and lacks a portion of them. The sample includes about 250,000 clones, over 65% of them seen just once. The sequence was collected from a woman at least 80 years old with acute or convalescent COVID-19. Sequenced input: peripheral blood.

The CDR3 sequence is CASSRQGAGYTF. In nucleotides, the CDR3 is TGTGCCAGTAGCCGACAGGGCGCTGGCTACACCTTC. The chain recombines TRBV19 with TRBJ1-2; 7 bases are shared with TRBD1. In germline, CDR1 is LNHDA, CDR2 SQIVND (reference sequence). This CDR3 has 12 amino acids. Trimming cost V 6 bases and J 7 bases; bases outside gene matches: 5.